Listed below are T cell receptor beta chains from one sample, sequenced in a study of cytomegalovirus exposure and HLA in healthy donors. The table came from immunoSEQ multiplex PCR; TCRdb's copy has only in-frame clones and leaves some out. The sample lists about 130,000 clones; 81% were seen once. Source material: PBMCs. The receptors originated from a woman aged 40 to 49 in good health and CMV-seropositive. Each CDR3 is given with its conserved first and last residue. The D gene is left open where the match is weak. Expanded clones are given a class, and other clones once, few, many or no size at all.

cdr3_aa: CASSYSASGRAGEQYF; cdr3_nt: TGTGCCAGCAGTTACTCGGCTAGCGGGAGGGCGGGTGAGCAGTACTTC; clone_size: .; j_call: TRBJ2-7; d_call: TRBD2; v_call: TRBV6-6
cdr3_aa: CASSKGGRVLYGYTF; cdr3_nt: TGTGCCAGCAGCAAAGGGGGCAGGGTGCTCTATGGCTACACCTTC; clone_size: once; j_call: TRBJ1-2; d_call: .; v_call: TRBV21-1
cdr3_aa: CASSWGTSVTYNEQFF; cdr3_nt: TGCGCCAGCAGCTGGGGGACTAGCGTAACCTACAATGAGCAGTTCTTC; clone_size: .; j_call: TRBJ2-1; d_call: TRBD2; v_call: TRBV5-1
cdr3_aa: CASSESGVWMNTEAFF; cdr3_nt: TGTGCCAGCAGCGAATCAGGGGTTTGGATGAACACTGAAGCTTTCTTT; clone_size: .; j_call: TRBJ1-1; d_call: .; v_call: TRBV6-1
cdr3_aa: CASHVMTGDSGNTIYF; cdr3_nt: TGTGCCAGCCACGTCATGACAGGGGACTCTGGAAACACCATATATTTT; clone_size: .; j_call: TRBJ1-3; d_call: TRBD1; v_call: TRBV27
cdr3_aa: CASIKTGGTYNEQFF; cdr3_nt: TGTGCCAGCATCAAAACTGGAGGGACCTACAATGAGCAGTTCTTC; clone_size: .; j_call: TRBJ2-1; d_call: .; v_call: TRBV7-2
cdr3_aa: CASSLTPLLAGQETQYF; cdr3_nt: TGCGCCAGCAGCTTGACCCCGCTACTAGCGGGCCAAGAGACCCAGTACTTC; clone_size: .; j_call: TRBJ2-5; d_call: TRBD2; v_call: TRBV5-1
cdr3_aa: CASSKRASVSYEQYF; cdr3_nt: TGTGCCAGCAGTAAACGGGCTAGCGTATCCTACGAGCAGTACTTC; clone_size: .; j_call: TRBJ2-7; d_call: .; v_call: TRBV25-1
cdr3_aa: CASSQVAGATEAFF; cdr3_nt: TGTGCCAGCAGCCAAGTGGCAGGGGCCACTGAAGCTTTCTTT; clone_size: .; j_call: TRBJ1-1; d_call: .; v_call: TRBV14
cdr3_aa: CASSPLAGYTDTQYF; cdr3_nt: TGCGCCAGCAGCCCACTAGCAGGATACACAGATACGCAGTATTTT; clone_size: .; j_call: TRBJ2-3; d_call: .; v_call: TRBV5-1
cdr3_aa: CASSSGTGTRVRVF; cdr3_nt: TGCGCCAGCAGCTCTGGGACAGGGACACGAGTTCGGGTCTTC; clone_size: once; j_call: TRBJ2-1; d_call: TRBD1; v_call: TRBV5-1
cdr3_aa: CARSEDPAEEGGGGPSPGGEQYF; cdr3_nt: TGTGCCAGGTCCGAGGACCCAGCCGAGGAAGGAGGAGGGGGCCCGTCGCCAGGGGGCGAGCAGTACTTC; clone_size: .; j_call: TRBJ2-7; d_call: .; v_call: TRBV18
cdr3_aa: CASSLRGFGLQRETQYF; cdr3_nt: TGTGCCAGCAGCTTGAGGGGGTTCGGGCTTCAACGAGAGACCCAGTACTTC; clone_size: few; j_call: TRBJ2-5; d_call: .; v_call: TRBV5-6
cdr3_aa: CASSATSGFSYEQYF; cdr3_nt: TGTGCCAGCAGCGCGACTAGCGGGTTTTCCTACGAGCAGTACTTC; clone_size: few; j_call: TRBJ2-7; d_call: TRBD2; v_call: TRBV7-2
cdr3_aa: CASSLTSGINTGELFF; cdr3_nt: TGTGCCAGCAGCTTAACTAGCGGAATTAACACCGGGGAGCTGTTTTTT; clone_size: once; j_call: TRBJ2-2; d_call: TRBD2; v_call: TRBV7-2
cdr3_aa: CASSSTSGGMDTQYF; cdr3_nt: TGTGCCAGCAGTTCGACTAGCGGGGGTATGGATACGCAGTATTTT; clone_size: .; j_call: TRBJ2-3; d_call: TRBD2; v_call: TRBV6-6
cdr3_aa: CASSPTGNTGELFF; cdr3_nt: TGTGCCAGCAGCCCAACAGGGAACACCGGGGAGCTGTTTTTT; clone_size: .; j_call: TRBJ2-2; d_call: .; v_call: TRBV7-3
cdr3_aa: CASAGTDTQYF; cdr3_nt: TGTGCCAGCGCGGGCACAGATACGCAGTATTTT; clone_size: .; j_call: TRBJ2-3; d_call: .; v_call: TRBV6-6
cdr3_aa: CASSLKGQGAYGYTF; cdr3_nt: TGTGCCAGCAGCTTAAAAGGACAGGGCGCCTATGGCTACACCTTC; clone_size: .; j_call: TRBJ1-2; d_call: TRBD1; v_call: TRBV7-8
cdr3_aa: CASWGATNEKLFF; cdr3_nt: TGTGCCAGCTGGGGAGCAACTAATGAAAAACTGTTTTTT; clone_size: .; j_call: TRBJ1-4; d_call: .; v_call: TRBV19
cdr3_aa: CASSLKGQTNQPQHF; cdr3_nt: TGTGCCAGCTCACTCAAGGGACAGACGAATCAGCCCCAGCATTTT; clone_size: .; j_call: TRBJ1-5; d_call: TRBD1; v_call: TRBV18
cdr3_aa: CASSEGGQGPEAFF; cdr3_nt: TGTGCCAGCAGTGAAGGCGGACAGGGCCCTGAAGCTTTCTTT; clone_size: .; j_call: TRBJ1-1; d_call: TRBD1; v_call: TRBV6-1
cdr3_aa: CASSRTGGVQETQYF; cdr3_nt: TGCGCCAGCAGCCGGACAGGGGGCGTCCAAGAGACCCAGTACTTC; clone_size: .; j_call: TRBJ2-5; d_call: TRBD1; v_call: TRBV4-1
cdr3_aa: CASSLTGLDTDTQYF; cdr3_nt: TGTGCCAGCAGCTTAACCGGACTAGACACAGATACGCAGTATTTT; clone_size: .; j_call: TRBJ2-3; d_call: TRBD2; v_call: TRBV7-2
cdr3_aa: CASSPQGQVAYEQYF; cdr3_nt: TGCGCCAGCAGCCCACAGGGTCAGGTCGCCTACGAGCAGTACTTC; clone_size: .; j_call: TRBJ2-7; d_call: .; v_call: TRBV5-1
cdr3_aa: CSVLDRDRGETQYF; cdr3_nt: TGCAGCGTGCTTGACCGGGACAGGGGGGAGACCCAGTACTTC; clone_size: once; j_call: TRBJ2-5; d_call: TRBD1; v_call: TRBV29-1
cdr3_aa: CASSVTGGYGYTF; cdr3_nt: TGTGCCAGCAGTGTGACAGGAGGTTATGGCTACACCTTC; clone_size: .; j_call: TRBJ1-2; d_call: .; v_call: TRBV27
cdr3_aa: CASSVGSGVAFF; cdr3_nt: TGTGCCAGCAGCGTAGGTTCGGGGGTAGCTTTCTTT; clone_size: .; j_call: TRBJ1-1; d_call: .; v_call: TRBV9
cdr3_aa: CASTSGNEQFF; cdr3_nt: TGTGCCAGCACTAGCGGCAATGAGCAGTTCTTC; clone_size: once; j_call: TRBJ2-1; d_call: TRBD2; v_call: TRBV19
cdr3_aa: CASSPGADGAFF; cdr3_nt: TGTGCCAGCTCACCAGGGGCGGACGGAGCTTTCTTT; clone_size: .; j_call: TRBJ1-1; d_call: .; v_call: TRBV18
cdr3_aa: CASSGLAGGHEQYF; cdr3_nt: TGTGCCAGCTCGGGACTAGCGGGGGGGCACGAGCAGTACTTC; clone_size: .; j_call: TRBJ2-7; d_call: TRBD2; v_call: TRBV2
cdr3_aa: CASRSTVYDSNQPQHF; cdr3_nt: TGTGCCAGCAGGTCAACCGTCTATGATAGCAATCAGCCCCAGCATTTT; clone_size: .; j_call: TRBJ1-5; d_call: .; v_call: TRBV2
cdr3_aa: CASSLQGAKNIQYF; cdr3_nt: TGTGCCAGCAGCCTCCAGGGGGCCAAAAACATTCAGTACTTC; clone_size: .; j_call: TRBJ2-4; d_call: .; v_call: TRBV28
cdr3_aa: CASSISTSGEVYEQYF; cdr3_nt: TGTGCCAGTAGTATCTCGACTAGCGGGGAGGTGTACGAGCAGTACTTC; clone_size: .; j_call: TRBJ2-7; d_call: TRBD2; v_call: TRBV19
cdr3_aa: CATSRDRGPEKLFF; cdr3_nt: TGTGCCACCAGCAGAGACAGGGGTCCAGAAAAACTGTTTTTT; clone_size: .; j_call: TRBJ1-4; d_call: .; v_call: TRBV15
cdr3_aa: CASSSGTGSYGYTF; cdr3_nt: TGTGCCAGCAGCTCAGGGACAGGGAGCTATGGCTACACCTTC; clone_size: once; j_call: TRBJ1-2; d_call: TRBD1; v_call: TRBV9
cdr3_aa: CSSSSDRDEQYF; cdr3_nt: TGTTCCAGCAGCTCCGACAGGGACGAGCAGTACTTC; clone_size: .; j_call: TRBJ2-7; d_call: TRBD1; v_call: TRBV7-9
cdr3_aa: CASSLELAGSLYNEQFF; cdr3_nt: TGTGCCAGCAGCCTTGAGCTAGCGGGGAGCCTGTACAATGAGCAGTTCTTC; clone_size: .; j_call: TRBJ2-1; d_call: TRBD2; v_call: TRBV5-4
cdr3_aa: CASSLSPGQSSGNTIYF; cdr3_nt: TGTGCCAGCAGCTTGTCACCGGGACAAAGCTCTGGAAACACCATATATTTT; clone_size: .; j_call: TRBJ1-3; d_call: .; v_call: TRBV7-2
cdr3_aa: CASSLSRGNTEAFF; cdr3_nt: TGTGCCAGCAGCTTAAGCAGGGGGAACACTGAAGCTTTCTTT; clone_size: once; j_call: TRBJ1-1; d_call: .; v_call: TRBV7-2
cdr3_aa: CATSNPLEYNEQFF; cdr3_nt: TGTGCCACCAGCAACCCACTAGAGTACAATGAGCAGTTCTTC; clone_size: .; j_call: TRBJ2-1; d_call: .; v_call: TRBV15
cdr3_aa: CAWSIRGRGTEAFF; cdr3_nt: TGTGCCTGGAGTATTCGGGGGAGAGGCACTGAAGCTTTCTTT; clone_size: .; j_call: TRBJ1-1; d_call: .; v_call: TRBV30
cdr3_aa: CASSLLMRASTGAQHF; cdr3_nt: TGTGCCAGCAGTTTATTGATGCGGGCAAGCACGGGTGCCCAGCATTTT; clone_size: .; j_call: TRBJ1-5; d_call: .; v_call: TRBV27
cdr3_aa: CASRKTVNTEAFF; cdr3_nt: TGTGCCAGCAGAAAGACAGTGAACACTGAAGCTTTCTTT; clone_size: few; j_call: TRBJ1-1; d_call: .; v_call: TRBV6-4
cdr3_aa: CASSPEGQLNTEAFF; cdr3_nt: TGTGCCAGCAGTCCTGAGGGACAGTTGAACACTGAAGCTTTCTTT; clone_size: .; j_call: TRBJ1-1; d_call: TRBD1; v_call: TRBV6-5
cdr3_aa: CASSHQTGGYTF; cdr3_nt: TGTGCCAGCAGTCATCAGACGGGTGGCTACACCTTC; clone_size: .; j_call: TRBJ1-2; d_call: .; v_call: TRBV25-1
cdr3_aa: CASSPDGGPQHF; cdr3_nt: TGTGCCAGCTCACCGGATGGCGGGCCCCAGCATTTT; clone_size: few; j_call: TRBJ1-5; d_call: .; v_call: TRBV18
cdr3_aa: CASSPGGGVPQHF; cdr3_nt: TGTGCCAGCAGCCCGGGAGGGGGGGTGCCCCAGCATTTT; clone_size: .; j_call: TRBJ1-5; d_call: .; v_call: TRBV5-6